Below are 10 T cell receptor beta chains sequenced from a single sample in a study of metastatic and nonmetastatic thyroid tumors. No patient received treatment before thyroid surgery. TCRdb re-clonotyped the PCR reads via MiXCR. The sample yields about 70,000 clones, 18% seen once. Material for sequencing was blood. Every receptor here comes from a female donor with papillary thyroid cancer or a benign thyroid nodule (not recorded which). Some clones in this sample may be carry-over from other donors' samples.

This clone occurred many times. The chain has TRBV11-1 and TRBJ2-1, with unresolved D. V was clipped by 5 bases and J by 7 bases, with 21 bases between them. This CDR3 is 16 amino acids long. Germline V gives CDR1 SGHAT, CDR2 FQDESV (reference sequence). In DNA form, the CDR3 reads TGTGCCAGCAGCCCAAGACTGGCCTCCTGGGCGAATGAGCAGTTCTTC. Its protein product is CASSPRLASWANEQFF.

This clone was counted a few times. This chain joins TRBV20-1 and TRBJ1-1; the D gene is possibly TRBD1 (6 bases). Germline V lookup: CDR1 DFQATT, CDR2 SNEGSKA (reference sequence). CDR3 length: 13 amino acids. With 6 bases removed from V and 0 bases from J, the gap between germline ends came to 11 bases. CDR3 amino acids: CSAHPGVNTEAFF. The CDR3 coding sequence is TGCAGTGCCCACCCAGGGGTGAACACTGAAGCTTTCTTT.

At least ten counts were recorded for this clone. The chain couples TRBV6-6 to TRBJ2-3; no reliable D call. The CDR3 covers 16 residues. Trimming stripped 0 bases from V and 0 bases from J, with 10 bases between. The germline V gene has CDR1 MNHNY and CDR2 SVGAGI (reference sequence). The CDR3 DNA reads as TGTGCCAGCAGTTACTCGGGCGGTACTAGCACAGATACGCAGTATTTT. This sequence encodes CASSYSGGTSTDTQYF.

This clone was seen at least ten times. The chain's CDR3 is CASSLLTADTEAFF. The CDR3 DNA reads TGCGCCAGCAGCCTTTTGACGGCTGACACTGAAGCTTTCTTT. The V and J genes are TRBV4-1 and TRBJ1-1, with D unresolved. CDR1 and CDR2 (germline): MGHRA, YSYEKL. Trimming took 4 bases from V and 3 from J, leaving 12 bases between them. The CDR3 extends over 14 amino acids.

This clone was recorded many times. The chain combines TRBV20-1 with TRBJ2-1; 10 bases are shared with TRBD2. The CDR3 contains 13 residues. Germline CDR1 and CDR2: DFQATT and SNEGSKA (reference sequence). With 8 bases clipped from V and 2 bases from J, the junction kept 3 bases outside the gene matches. CDR3 bases: TGCAGTTCCGGGACTAGCGCCTACAATGAGCAGTTCTTC. This encodes CSSGTSAYNEQFF.

This clone came up once. V is TRBV20-1 and J is TRBJ1-6, with 9 bases matching TRBD1. This CDR3 comprises 18 residues. Germline trimming cut 1 base from V and 0 bases from J; bases unmatched to any gene: 7. Per germline, CDR1 DFQATT and CDR2 SNEGSKA (reference sequence). The chain's CDR3 is CSARAGTGLSSYNSPLHF. The CDR3 nucleotides read TGCAGTGCTAGAGCCGGGACAGGGCTCAGCTCCTATAATTCACCCCTCCACTTT.

There are many counts of this clone. The chain recombines TRBV2 with TRBJ2-3; D might be TRBD2 (6 bases). V was trimmed by 7 bases and J by 6 bases, leaving 14 bases between them. The CDR3 is 13 amino acids. CDR1 is SNHLY and CDR2 is FYNNEI in the germline V gene. The CDR3 nucleotides read TGTGCCAGCACCGGGACTGTCCGGGATACGCAGTATTTT. It encodes CASTGTVRDTQYF. Together with reference TRBV2 and TRBJ2-3, the CDR3 gives the full variable domain: EPEVTQTPSHQVTQMGQEVILRCVPISNHLYFYWYRQILGQKVEFLVSFYNNEISEKSEIFDDQFSVERPDGSNFTLKIRSTKLEDSAMYFCASTGTVRDTQYFGPGTRLTVL.

This clone showed up just a few times. A much larger clone lies one base from this, so it may be a read error. The chain joins TRBV7-6 to TRBJ1-2; the D gene is possibly TRBD1 (6 bases). V shed 5 bases and J shed 3 bases, with 13 bases lying between them. The germline V gene has CDR1 SGHVS and CDR2 FNYEAQ. The CDR3 sequence is 14 residues long. DNA for the CDR3: TGTGCCAGCAGCCCAGGGGAATGGTACTATGGCTACACCTTC. It yields the protein CASSPGEWYYGYTF.

This clone appeared many times. V is TRBV29-1 and J is TRBJ1-5, with 8 bases identical to TRBD1. Germline V gene sequence: CDR1 SQVTM, CDR2 ANQGSEA. The CDR3 is 14 residues long. V shed 1 base and J 5 bases; nucleotides not matched to a gene: 4. As DNA, the CDR3 is TGCAGCGTTGAAGGGACAGGGATCGATCAGCCCCAGCATTTT. It encodes CSVEGTGIDQPQHF.

This clone was found many times. Written as DNA, the CDR3 is TGTGCCTGGGCCCAGGCAGTGCACCACCAAGAGACCCAGTACTTC. Encoded protein: CAWAQAVHHQETQYF. V gene TRBV30 combines with J gene TRBJ2-5; D not resolved. This CDR3 has 15 amino acids. Germline CDR1 reads GTSNPN; CDR2 reads SVGIG (reference sequence). Between the trimmed V and J ends, which lost 5 bases and 0 bases, there was a span of 16 bases.